This is a list of T cell receptor beta chains from one sample in a study of blood T cell repertoires in COVID-19. Libraries were prepared by immunoSEQ multiplex PCR; TCRdb keeps only in-frame clonotypes and omits some of them. Of some 350,000 clones in the sample, around nine tenths were seen once. The sample comprised peripheral blood. The receptors come from a human donor in a cohort sampled during active COVID-19. Both conserved end residues are trimmed from each CDR3. Size is omitted from some rows. Given values are once, few, many or a class for expanded clones.

V	size	J	CDR3
TRBV7-3	NA	TRBJ2-7	ASSLGPGDSYEQY
TRBV2	NA	TRBJ1-1	ASTRWNTEAF
TRBV5-1	NA	TRBJ2-3	ASSFISGEDTQY
TRBV25-1	NA	TRBJ2-7	ASISVDEQY
TRBV28	NA	TRBJ1-1	AEGGDRGQGGAF
TRBV7-2	NA	TRBJ1-2	ASSTGTGIGYT
TRBV6-5	NA	TRBJ2-7	ASSYSMAGLYEQY
TRBV6-2/TRBV6-3	NA	TRBJ2-1	ASSLGSRGGYNEQF
TRBV15	NA	TRBJ2-3	ATSRSLQRDTDTQY
TRBV2	NA	TRBJ2-3	ASSRAENTQY
TRBV25-1	NA	TRBJ2-1	ASSETGSRDEQF
TRBV19	NA	TRBJ1-1	ASSPLVAGNEAF
TRBV2	NA	TRBJ1-6	ASSSINSPLH
TRBV18	NA	TRBJ2-1	ASSPVGQGGNEQF
TRBV2	NA	TRBJ2-5	ASDQGLAGGQETQY
TRBV7-7	NA	TRBJ2-5	AILPGDQETQY
TRBV7-6	NA	TRBJ1-3	ASSQTGGSGNTIY
TRBV5-1	NA	TRBJ2-3	ASSPLLAGSTYTQY
TRBV5-6	NA	TRBJ1-2	ASSILTGRSYYGYT
TRBV15	NA	TRBJ1-2	ATSRGHYYGYT
TRBV28	NA	TRBJ1-2	ASSSNLQYGYT
TRBV2	once	TRBJ2-7	ATHLDRNYEQY
TRBV24-1	NA	TRBJ2-7	ATSDHRGLNEQY
TRBV28	NA	TRBJ2-5	ASSLEGAGETQY
TRBV5-8	NA	TRBJ2-3	ASSSGTRRTDTQY
TRBV11-2	NA	TRBJ2-4	ASSFRRLGLAGKNIQY